This T cell receptor (beta chain) appears in the sequencing data of a study of shared clonotypes between healthy human individuals. Study information: Per-donor plates numbered three CD4 naive, three CD4 memory, two CD8 naive and one CD8 memory.

Germline V gives CDR1 SGHRS, CDR2 YFSETQ. Trimming shortened V by 0 bases and J by 6 bases, and 9 bases separated the two germline ends. The CDR3 length is 14 residues. Repertoires were generated with immunoSEQ multiplex PCR, while TCRdb's copy carries only in-frame clones and drops some. This sample has 1,500,000 or so clones; about 96% occur once, and the top ten carry 1.2%. As regards this clone: Other DNA sequences in this sample translate to the same CDR3.

The rearrangement joins TRBV5-1 to TRBJ2-2; D call uncertain. The TCR was taken from a man between 25 and 39 years old in good health. The specimen was naive CD4+ T cells sorted from blood. Subset specified: CD45RA+ positively selected. As DNA, the CDR3 is TGCGCCAGCAGCTTGGCCCTAGGTTCCGGGGAGCTGTTTTTT. Its translation is CASSLALGSGELFF.